The 28 T cell receptor beta chains below all came from one sample that was sequenced in a study of cytomegalovirus exposure and HLA in healthy donors. In the PCR, 60 Vbeta and 13 Jbeta primers were used. Method: immunoSEQ multiplex PCR; TCRdb's copy keeps in-frame clones and lacks some. The data show 180,000 or so clones, and the top ten clones hold less than 0.95%. Specimen: PBMCs. The receptors were sampled from a young woman in good health and CMV-seropositive.

CDR3 residues: CASARGEQYF. The CDR3 nucleotides are TGTGCTTCGGCCAGGGGCGAGCAGTACTTC. V and J are TRBV12-5 and TRBJ2-7; D perhaps matches TRBD1 (6 bases). The V gene's germline CDR1 is LGHNT and CDR2 FRNRAP. Trimming removed 11 bases from V and 6 bases from J, with 11 bases in between. The CDR3 loop spans 10 amino acids.

The V and J genes are TRBV15 and TRBJ1-2; no definite D call. Germline V CDR1 and CDR2: LNHNV, YYDKDF (reference sequence). The CDR3 is 12 amino acids. V dropped 0 bases and J dropped 4 bases, with 3 bases sitting between them. In DNA, the CDR3 is TGTGCCACCAGCAGAGAAGCCTATGGCTACACCTTC. Translation gives CATSREAYGYTF.

The chain joins TRBV5-1 to TRBJ1-1; D is perhaps TRBD1 (5 bases). Germline assignment: CDR1 SGHRS and CDR2 YFSETQ. The V end was cut by 4 bases, the J end by 5 bases, with 21 bases between. The CDR3 length is 16 residues. CDR3 DNA: TGCGCCAGCAGCCCACCAGGCGCGGGCGGGGGGACTGAAGCTTTCTTT. Its protein is CASSPPGAGGGTEAFF.

The V call is TRBV4-3, the J call TRBJ2-1; 13 bases match TRBD2. The J segment lost 6 bases and the V segment lost 4 bases, leaving 9 bases of the junction unmatched. Germline V gene lookup returns CDR1 LGHNA and CDR2 YSLEER. The CDR3 spans 17 residues. This CDR3 reads CASSPQTSGGGFNEQFF. The CDR3 DNA reads TGCGCCAGCAGCCCCCAAACTAGCGGGGGGGGGTTCAATGAGCAGTTCTTC.

The rearrangement uses TRBV14 and TRBJ1-2; D remains unclear. The germline V gene has CDR1 SGHDN and CDR2 FVKESK. V dropped 4 bases and J dropped 4 bases, with 13 bases sitting between them. CDR3 size: 14 residues. CDR3 amino acids: CASSLTGYGYGYTF. The CDR3 bases are TGTGCCAGCAGCCTTACGGGGTACGGCTATGGCTACACCTTC.

The chain combines TRBV5-1 with TRBJ2-1; 7 nucleotides line up with TRBD1. Germline lookup yields CDR1 SGHRS and CDR2 YFSETQ. V lost 2 bases and J lost 2; bases outside the gene matches: 4. The CDR3 runs 15 residues. The chain's CDR3 is CASSFTGTAYNEQFF. CDR3 bases: TGCGCCAGCAGCTTTACCGGGACAGCCTACAATGAGCAGTTCTTC.

The rearrangement links TRBV5-8 to TRBJ1-3; D not resolved. Deletions cut 4 bases from V and 4 bases from J, with 6 bases between. Germline V gene lookup returns CDR1 SGHTS and CDR2 YDEGEE. The CDR3 length is 12 residues. The DNA for the CDR3 is TGTGCCAGCAGCCCCGGGGGAAACACCATATATTTT. As protein: CASSPGGNTIYF.

The chain carries TRBV6-1 and TRBJ1-5; tentatively, D is TRBD1 (5 bases). Per germline, CDR1 MNHNS and CDR2 SASEGT. V lost 7 bases, J lost 4 bases, and 11 bases lay in between. The length of the CDR3 is 13 residues. DNA for the CDR3: TGTGCCAGCATATCGGGGGGAAATCAGCCCCAGCATTTT. Translating gives CASISGGNQPQHF.

The rearrangement links TRBV11-2 to TRBJ2-1; D might be TRBD1 (6 bases). Germline V CDR1 and CDR2: SGHAT, FQNNGV. The CDR3 loop spans 17 amino acids. The V end lost 5 bases, the J end lost 0 bases, and 17 bases lay between the germline ends. The CDR3 loop is CASSADPDRFSYNEQFF. In DNA form, the CDR3 reads TGTGCCAGCAGCGCAGACCCCGACAGGTTCTCCTACAATGAGCAGTTCTTC.

The chain links TRBV7-2 to TRBJ1-1, with a weak D call TRBD1 (5 bases). The germline V gene encodes CDR1 SGHTA and CDR2 FQGNSA. The germline V and J ends were trimmed by 3 bases and 3 bases, with 17 bases remaining between them. The CDR3 sequence is 16 residues long. The CDR3 DNA reads as TGTGCCAGCAGCTTTTCTAGCGGGGGTCCAGACACTGAAGCTTTCTTT. As protein: CASSFSSGGPDTEAFF.

This chain joins TRBV30 and TRBJ2-5; 8 nucleotides agree with TRBD2. The V gene's germline CDR1 is GTSNPN and CDR2 SVGIG (reference sequence). V was clipped by 3 bases and J by 5 bases; unmatched bases: 5. The CDR3 runs 13 residues. The CDR3 here is CAWRGLAGETQYF. CDR3 nucleotide sequence: TGTGCCTGGAGAGGATTAGCGGGGGAGACCCAGTACTTC.

The CDR3 DNA is TGTGCCACTCTTGGGGCAGGGTGGTTCACCGGGGAGCTGTTTTTT. Protein: CATLGAGWFTGELFF. The chain combines TRBV6-1 with TRBJ2-2, with a tentative D call TRBD1 (5 bases). The CDR3 length is 15 residues. CDR1 MNHNS and CDR2 SASEGT come from the germline V gene. V was cut by 10 bases and J by 4 bases, with 19 bases left in between.

The V and J genes are TRBV7-9 and TRBJ1-1; possible D gene TRBD1, 5 bases. V was pared by 5 bases and J by 1 base, with 17 bases between. The germline gives CDR1 SEHNR, CDR2 FQNEAQ (reference sequence). CDR3 size: 16 residues. The DNA of the CDR3 is TGTGCCAGCAGCCGAGGGAGGGGAGACGGGAACACTGAAGCTTTCTTT. It is translated as CASSRGRGDGNTEAFF.

The J gene is TRBJ1-4, the V gene TRBV5-1, with TRBD1 matching 10 bases. Germline trimming cut 4 bases from V and 6 bases from J; bases unmatched to any gene: 15. Per germline, CDR1 SGHRS and CDR2 YFSETQ. This CDR3 is built from 18 residues. In nucleotides, the CDR3 is TGCGCCAGCAGCAAGGGGCGGACAGGGGGTTTCAGGGATGAAAAACTGTTTTTT. Its protein product is CASSKGRTGGFRDEKLFF.

The J gene is TRBJ1-1, the V gene TRBV10-2; a possible D gene is TRBD1 (5 bases). V was shortened by 3 bases and J by 3 bases, with 11 bases between the two germline ends. Per germline, CDR1 WSHSY and CDR2 SAAADI. CDR3 length: 14 residues. The CDR3 region is CASSDKWGDTEAFF. CDR3 coding DNA: TGCGCCAGCAGTGATAAATGGGGGGACACTGAAGCTTTCTTT.

The chain has TRBV4-2 and TRBJ2-1, with TRBD2 identical over 13 bases. This CDR3 contains 17 residues. V lost 2 bases, J lost 5 bases, and 6 bases stayed unmatched. Germline CDR1 LGHNA, CDR2 YNFKEQ. CDR3 region: CASSQNWGTSGDNEQFF. In nucleotides, the CDR3 is TGTGCCAGCAGCCAAAATTGGGGGACTAGCGGGGACAATGAGCAGTTCTTC.

The chain is built from TRBV18 and TRBJ1-5, with D perhaps matching TRBD1 (5 bases). Germline V gives CDR1 KGHSH, CDR2 LQKENI. Trimming shortened V by 5 bases and J by 5 bases, and 19 bases separated the two germline ends. This CDR3 has 16 amino acids. The CDR3 is CASSRTVGGGDQPQHF. The CDR3 DNA follows: TGTGCCAGCTCAAGGACGGTCGGCGGGGGAGATCAGCCCCAGCATTTT.

V gene TRBV6-5 combines with J gene TRBJ2-3; weak D call: TRBD2 (5 bases). This CDR3 is 15 amino acids long. V lost 0 bases and J 6 bases, leaving 13 bases between the germline ends. Germline V gene lookup returns CDR1 MNHEY and CDR2 SVGAGI. CDR3 nucleotides: TGTGCCAGCAGTTACTCTGGCCCGCCGGGGGATACGCAGTATTTT. It codes for CASSYSGPPGDTQYF.

This chain connects TRBV5-8 to TRBJ1-2; D possibly corresponds to TRBD1 (5 bases). Germline CDR1 is SGHTS and CDR2 is YDEGEE. The CDR3 extends over 12 amino acids. With 2 bases removed from V and 11 bases from J, the gap between germline ends came to 13 bases. Written as DNA, the CDR3 is TGTGCCAGCAGCTTCCTAGACAGAGAATACACCTTC. Translation: CASSFLDREYTF. Drawing the rest from reference TRBV5-8 and TRBJ1-2, the complete variable domain is EAGVTQSPTHLIKTRGQQATLRCSPISGHTSVYWYQQALGLGLQFLLWYDEGEERNRGNFPPRFSGRQFPNYSSELNVNALELEDSALYLCASSFLDREYTFGSGTRLTVV.

In DNA, the CDR3 is TGTGCCAGCAGCCGGGACAGGGTGGGGGCCTACGAGCAGTACTTC. Its translation: CASSRDRVGAYEQYF. The chain links TRBV14 to TRBJ2-7, with TRBD1 matching over 9 bases. Trimming took 4 bases from V and 2 from J; bases not matched to a gene: 6. Germline loops: CDR1 SGHDN, CDR2 FVKESK. The length of the CDR3 is 15 residues.

The chain couples TRBV5-1 to TRBJ2-7; tentatively, D is TRBD1 (6 bases). Germline lookup yields CDR1 SGHRS and CDR2 YFSETQ. The CDR3 has 13 residues. Trimming cost V 3 bases and J 5 bases, with 12 bases left between them. CDR3 in amino acids: CASSYRDLNEQYF. CDR3 in DNA: TGCGCCAGCAGCTACAGGGATCTGAACGAGCAGTACTTC.

CDR3 loop: CASSILGGWTDTQYF. CDR3 nucleotides: TGTGCCAGTAGTATATTAGGGGGCTGGACAGATACGCAGTATTTT. The J gene is TRBJ2-3, the V gene TRBV19; 7 bases fit TRBD1. Germline V gives CDR1 LNHDA, CDR2 SQIVND (reference sequence). This CDR3 is built from 15 residues. V shed 2 bases and J 3 bases; nucleotides not matched to a gene: 5.

This chain uses TRBV11-3 with TRBJ2-1, with unresolved D. This CDR3 has 15 amino acids. Trimming took off 1 base at V and 4 bases at J, with 11 bases between the two ends. Germline lookup yields CDR1 SGHNT and CDR2 YENEEA. The CDR3 here is CASSLAPTEYNEQFF. The CDR3 nucleotides are TGTGCCAGCAGCTTAGCCCCAACTGAATACAATGAGCAGTTCTTC.

The J gene is TRBJ2-7, the V gene TRBV6-6; 12 bases match TRBD1. The CDR3 consists of 15 residues. Germline trimming cut 5 bases from V and 5 bases from J; bases unmatched to any gene: 7. Germline V lookup: CDR1 MNHNY, CDR2 SVGAGI (reference sequence). The CDR3 spells CASSQPGQGAHEQYF. CDR3 coding DNA: TGTGCCAGCAGTCAGCCGGGACAGGGGGCCCACGAGCAGTACTTC.

The V and J genes are TRBV30 and TRBJ1-2; possible D gene TRBD1, 5 bases. Between the trimmed V and J ends, which lost 3 bases and 4 bases, there was a span of 18 bases. Germline V CDR1 and CDR2: GTSNPN, SVGIG (reference sequence). This CDR3 region has 15 residues. The CDR3 region is CAWSAGGVAPYGYTF. DNA of the CDR3: TGTGCCTGGAGCGCAGGAGGGGTCGCGCCCTATGGCTACACCTTC.

This chain links TRBV6-6 with TRBJ1-1; no clear D gene. The CDR3 covers 13 residues. The germline CDR1 and CDR2 sequences are MNHNY and SVGAGI (reference sequence). The V end lost 5 bases, the J end lost 0 bases, and 7 bases lay between the germline ends. CDR3: CASSPPMNTEAFF. CDR3 nucleotides: TGTGCCAGCAGTCCCCCTATGAACACTGAAGCTTTCTTT.

This chain uses TRBV5-1 with TRBJ2-1; 8 bases match TRBD2. The V gene end was trimmed by 4 bases and the J gene end by 4 bases; junction bases not matched to a gene: 13. The CDR3 is 17 amino acids. Germline CDR1 is SGHRS and CDR2 is YFSETQ. The CDR3 reads CASSPTRSGGIYNEQFF. The CDR3 DNA reads as TGCGCCAGCAGCCCGACCAGGAGCGGGGGAATTTACAATGAGCAGTTCTTC.

V and J are TRBV5-1 and TRBJ2-1; unclear D gene. The CDR3 sequence is 15 residues long. CDR1 is SGHRS, CDR2 YFSETQ, per germline. V gave up 4 bases and J gave up 0 bases, with 11 bases separating them. CDR3 region: CASSIDTVSYNEQFF. In DNA form, the CDR3 reads TGCGCCAGCAGCATTGACACTGTCTCCTACAATGAGCAGTTCTTC.